This T cell receptor beta chain originates from a study of CD8+CD57+ T cells in acquired aplastic anemia. Genomic DNA provided the template from which TCR beta VDJ and CDR3 profiles were obtained. Using its own MiXCR run on the reads, TCRdb lists one record per CDR3 protein. The repertoire holds approximately 190,000 distinct CDR3 sequences, with under 55% as singletons. The table lists this clonotype with a few counts. The CDR3 covers 15 residues. V was trimmed by 8 bases and J by 4 bases, leaving 17 bases between them. Germline V CDR1 and CDR2: MDHEN, SYDVKM. The authors sequenced patients whose flow cytometry had shown CD8+CD57+ cell expansion. Every patient presented with severe acquired aplastic anemia. Blood was sampled before the patients had received any therapy.

Sequenced sample: sorted CD4+, CD8+, or CD8+CD57+ T cells (not recorded which) from PBMCs. This receptor was taken from a human donor with aplastic anemia. The chain joins TRBV28 to TRBJ2-2; TRBD2 might be the D (7 bases). The chain's CDR3 is CASGRGAGSTGELFF. CDR3 DNA sequence: TGTGCCAGCGGGAGGGGGGCCGGTAGCACCGGGGAGCTGTTTTTT.